One sample yielded the 2 T cell receptor beta chains listed below, sequenced in a study of OX40 agonist ivuxolimab in advanced cancers. Clones were read by immunoSEQ multiplex PCR, and TCRdb kept only the in-frame ones, dropping some. This table holds 75,000 to 100,000 clones, roughly nine tenths found once. Sequences were derived from CD4+ or CD8+ T cells sorted from blood, sampled in a trial of the OX40 agonist ivuxolimab. The receptors shown here come from an adult with an advanced solid tumor such as melanoma, head and neck, liver or kidney cancer.

This chain uses TRBV6-1 with TRBJ1-6; D is uncertain. CDR3 length: 15 residues. Germline-derived CDR1 and CDR2 are MNHNS and SASEGT. The germline V and J ends were trimmed by 2 bases and 6 bases, with 11 bases remaining between them. The CDR3 is CASSENRSGNSPLHF. CDR3 DNA sequence: TGTGCCAGCAGTGAAAACCGGTCTGGTAATTCACCCCTCCACTTT.

The genes are TRBV5-6 and TRBJ2-7; D is uncertain. The CDR3 contains 12 residues. V lost 6 bases, J lost 6 bases, and 13 bases lay in between. Germline assignment: CDR1 SGHDT and CDR2 YYEEEE. This CDR3 is CASNFWPSEQYF. The CDR3 DNA reads as TGTGCCAGCAATTTCTGGCCTTCCGAGCAGTACTTC.